These 16 T cell receptor beta chains were all obtained from the same sample, sequenced in a study of T cells of healthy individuals. TCRdb used MiXCR to reprocess the 5' RACE reads, holding one entry per CDR3 protein. The sample has 85,000 to 100,000 distinct CDR3 sequences; approximately 16% are singletons. The receptors shown here come from a human donor in good health.

By share, this clonotype ranks as medium-sized (0.01 to 0.1%). This sequence joins TRBV10-2 and TRBJ1-5; no clear D gene. The ends were cut back, 0 bases at V and 4 bases at J, with 7 bases in the middle. This CDR3 comprises 14 residues. Per germline, CDR1 WSHSY and CDR2 SAAADI. Here the CDR3 DNA reads TGCGCCAGCAGTGAGTCTGGACTGAATCAGCCCCAGCATTTT. This sequence encodes CASSESGLNQPQHF.

This rearrangement joins TRBV28 to TRBJ2-7; 12 bases fit TRBD2. With 6 bases clipped from V and 5 bases from J, the junction kept 11 bases outside the gene matches. The germline CDR1 and CDR2 sequences are MDHEN and SYDVKM. The length of the CDR3 is 16 residues. CDR3 in amino acids: CASRGGASGRAHEQYF. CDR3 coding DNA: TGTGCCAGCAGAGGGGGGGCTAGCGGGAGGGCCCACGAGCAGTACTTC.

A few counts support this clonotype. This chain uses TRBV28 with TRBJ2-7; no definite D call. CDR1 and CDR2 (germline): MDHEN, SYDVKM. V lost 5 bases, J lost 3 bases, and 2 bases lay in between. The CDR3 length is 10 residues. The CDR3 bases are TGTGCCAGCAGTCGCTACGAGCAGTACTTC. Its protein product is CASSRYEQYF.

This clonotype was counted at least ten times. The V call is TRBV5-1, the J call TRBJ2-1; D gene uncertain. Per germline, CDR1 SGHRS and CDR2 YFSETQ. The germline V and J ends were trimmed by 0 bases and 5 bases, with 6 bases remaining between them. The CDR3 consists of 13 residues. The CDR3 DNA sequence: TGCGCCAGCAGCTTGGTGGCTGACAATGAGCAGTTCTTC. It translates to CASSLVADNEQFF. Full variable domain (outside the CDR3, taken from reference TRBV5-1 and TRBJ2-1): KAGVTQTPRYLIKTRGQQVTLSCSPISGHRSVSWYQQTPGQGLQFLFEYFSETQRNKGNFPGRFSGRQFSNSRSEMNVSTLELGDSALYLCASSLVADNEQFFGPGTRLTVL.

Only a few counts were recorded for this clonotype. CDR3 coding DNA: TGTGCCAGCAGGGTCGGGCACAGCTCCTACGAGCAGTACTTC. This sequence encodes CASRVGHSSYEQYF. The chain has TRBV11-2 and TRBJ2-7; D unclear. The germline V gene has CDR1 SGHAT and CDR2 FQNNGV. The CDR3 spans 14 residues. V was shortened by 6 bases and J by 0 bases, with 12 bases between the two germline ends.

This clonotype was found many times. The chain combines TRBV7-9 with TRBJ1-2; D possibly corresponds to TRBD1 (6 bases). Trimming took off 4 bases at V and 8 bases at J, with 17 bases between the two ends. The CDR3 extends over 14 amino acids. Germline V gene lookup returns CDR1 SEHNR and CDR2 FQNEAQ (reference sequence). DNA of the CDR3: TGTGCCAGCAGCTCCGGGACATCCTTGGACGGCTACACCTTC. This gives the protein CASSSGTSLDGYTF.

The chain uses TRBV15 and TRBJ2-7; D remains ambiguous. Germline assignment: CDR1 LNHNV and CDR2 YYDKDF (reference sequence). This CDR3 comprises 19 residues. V was cut by 0 bases and J by 3 bases, with 24 bases left in between. CDR3 DNA: TGTGCCACCAGCAGAGATCAAGGGCACTCCCAGTTGGGTATCTACGAGCAGTACTTC. Translation gives CATSRDQGHSQLGIYEQYF.

J is TRBJ2-5 and V is TRBV3-1, with TRBD2 identical over 12 bases. The CDR3 has 14 residues. Looked up from germline, CDR1 is LGHDT and CDR2 is YNNKEL (reference sequence). Trimming cost V 3 bases and J 12 bases; bases outside gene matches: 8. The CDR3 loop is CASSQDTSGGPEYF. Written as DNA, the CDR3 is TGTGCCAGCAGCCAGGATACTAGCGGGGGGCCCGAGTACTTC.

This clonotype was seen only a few times. This sequence joins TRBV6-5 and TRBJ2-3, with D perhaps assigned TRBD1 or TRBD2 (5 bases each). The CDR3 runs to 13 residues. Germline CDR1 is MNHEY and CDR2 is SVGAGI. Deletions cut 2 bases from V and 6 bases from J, with 9 bases between. Here the CDR3 reads CASSYGGTDTQYF. The DNA for the CDR3 is TGTGCCAGCAGTTACGGGGGTACGGATACGCAGTATTTT.

Many counts were recorded for this clonotype. J is TRBJ1-5 and V is TRBV21-1; whether TRBD1, the table's D call, matches the DNA was not checked. TRBV21-1 is listed as a pseudogene. This CDR3 is 18 amino acids long. CDR3 nucleotides: TGTGCCAGCAGCAAATGGGGGATCAGGCCGAAGGGCAATCAGCCCCAGCATTTT. Translating it yields CASSKWGIRPKGNQPQHF.

This clonotype was detected only a few times. The V gene is TRBV29-1, the J gene TRBJ2-5; 9 nucleotides line up with TRBD1. The V gene end was trimmed by 5 bases and the J gene end by 4 bases; junction bases not matched to a gene: 5. In germline, CDR1 is SQVTM, CDR2 ANQGSEA. There are 13 residues in the CDR3. The CDR3 bases are TGCAGCGTTACAGGGGGCTGGGTAGAGACCCAGTACTTC. Translation gives CSVTGGWVETQYF.

The CDR3 loop reads CASSFQGAEKLFF. The CDR3 DNA reads TGCGCCAGCAGCTTCCAGGGGGCGGAAAAACTGTTTTTT. J is TRBJ1-4 and V is TRBV5-1; 8 nucleotides line up with TRBD1. CDR3 size: 13 residues. J lost 8 bases, V lost 2 bases, and 2 bases had no gene match. Germline V lookup: CDR1 SGHRS, CDR2 YFSETQ. The variable domain in full, with the rest retrieved from reference TRBV5-1 and TRBJ1-4, is KAGVTQTPRYLIKTRGQQVTLSCSPISGHRSVSWYQQTPGQGLQFLFEYFSETQRNKGNFPGRFSGRQFSNSRSEMNVSTLELGDSALYLCASSFQGAEKLFFGSGTQLSVL.

This clonotype showed up just a few times. The rearrangement joins TRBV20-1 to TRBJ2-7, with TRBD1 identical over 9 bases. J was trimmed by 4 bases and V by 5 bases; bases with no gene match: 12. This CDR3 spans 15 amino acids. Germline CDR1 DFQATT, CDR2 SNEGSKA (reference sequence). CDR3 DNA: TGCAGTGCTGATAGTACAGGGGGCGATACTTACGAGCAGTACTTC. It yields the protein CSADSTGGDTYEQYF.

This clonotype showed up just a few times. Here the CDR3 DNA reads TGTGCCAGCAGTTACGCTTTGGGGGGGAGCCCCCAAGAGACCCAGTACTTC. Translation: CASSYALGGSPQETQYF. The chain has TRBV6-2 or TRBV6-3 and TRBJ2-5; 7 nucleotides match TRBD2. The trim removed 2 bases at V and 1 base at J, leaving 10 bases unmatched. CDR1 is MNHEY and CDR2 is SVGEGT in the germline V gene. CDR3 size: 17 residues.

V is TRBV28 and J is TRBJ2-5; 7 positions agree with TRBD2. There are 12 residues in the CDR3. CDR1 and CDR2 from the germline V gene are MDHEN and SYDVKM. Germline trimming cut 8 bases from V and 5 bases from J; bases unmatched to any gene: 5. CDR3: CASGRGGETQYF. The CDR3 DNA sequence: TGTGCCAGCGGGAGGGGCGGGGAGACCCAGTACTTC. The complete variable domain, with remaining parts taken from reference TRBV28 and TRBJ2-5, reads DVKVTQSSRYLVKRTGEKVFLECVQDMDHENMFWYRQDPGLGLRLIYFSYDVKMKEKGDIPEGYSVSREKKERFSLILESASTNQTSMYLCASGRGGETQYFGPGTRLLVL.

This clonotype was seen a few times. The chain uses TRBV3-2 and TRBJ1-1; the table names TRBD1, a call not compared with the DNA. TRBV3-2 is described as a pseudogene. The CDR3 is made up of 14 amino acids. The CDR3 DNA sequence: TGTGCCAGCAGCCAAGAACTAATAACAGGGGAAGCTTTCTTT. It yields the protein CASSQELITGEAFF.